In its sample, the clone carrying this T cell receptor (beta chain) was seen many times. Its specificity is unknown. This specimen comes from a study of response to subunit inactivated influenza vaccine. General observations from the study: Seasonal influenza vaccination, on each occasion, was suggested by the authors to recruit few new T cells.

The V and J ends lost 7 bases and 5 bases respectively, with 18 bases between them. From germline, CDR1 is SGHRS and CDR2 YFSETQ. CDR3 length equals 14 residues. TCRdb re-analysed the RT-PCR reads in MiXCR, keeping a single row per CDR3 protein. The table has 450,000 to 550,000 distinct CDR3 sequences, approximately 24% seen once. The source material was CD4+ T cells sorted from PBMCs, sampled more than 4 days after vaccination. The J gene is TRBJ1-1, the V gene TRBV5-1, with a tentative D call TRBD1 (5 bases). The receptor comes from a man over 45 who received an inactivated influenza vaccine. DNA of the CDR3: TGCGCCAGCCGCCGGGGCGGGGTGGGGACTGAAGCTTTCTTT. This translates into CASRRGGVGTEAFF.